This note documents a single TCR beta chain sequence. Its antigen remains unidentified. Out of approximately 10 ml of fresh peripheral blood came the PBMCs. These data originate in a study of T cells in Graves' hyperthyroidism and ophthalmopathy. The study, taken as a whole, reports: Blood also carried most thyroid clonotypes expanded above 0.001. A median about 6.2 months before onset, the model predicted ophthalmopathy.

Amplified TCR beta CDR3 regions derived from RNA transcripts. First-round RT-PCR targeting the TCR CDR3 was performed with the HTBI primer set. TCRdb used MiXCR to reprocess the multiplex PCR reads, holding one entry per CDR3 protein. The top ten clones hold roughly 10% of a sample with more than 650,000 distinct CDR3 sequences, approximately 15% of them seen once. The germline CDR1 and CDR2 sequences are SGHAT and FQNNGV. V dropped 2 bases and J dropped 4; count of bases not matched to a gene: 7. This CDR3 contains 16 residues. This receptor was identified in a woman between 18 and 29 years old with Graves' hyperthyroidism. The sequenced sample consisted of blood. The chain joins TRBV11-2 to TRBJ2-3, with 9 bases aligning to TRBD2. CDR3 in amino acids: CASSLYPSGNADTQYF. Written as DNA, the CDR3 is TGTGCCAGCAGCTTATACCCTAGCGGGAACGCAGATACGCAGTATTTT.